Presented here are 5 T cell receptor beta chains from one specimen sequenced in a study of T cell clonality in common variable immunodeficiency (dated by TCRdb to between 2015 and 2017). Library preparation used the immunoSEQ multiplex PCR assay. TCRdb stores this immuneACCESS table with in-frame sequences only. Part of the clones is absent; in the studies checked, under half of the shortfall reflects unresolved V genes, and no reason is known for the rest. The table notes tens of thousands of clones here, none of them singletons. About 1.8% of the sample is held by the ten biggest clonotypes. Material: peripheral blood mononuclear cells. These receptors were obtained from a person aged 18-70 years in good health.

This clone was seen repeatedly, ten times or more. The CDR3 is cut off 3 residues early in the read; its end comes from the germline J gene. The rearrangement joins TRBV5-1 to TRBJ2-7; TRBD1 aligns across 11 bases. The germline CDR1 and CDR2 sequences are SGHRS and YFSETQ. The CDR3 runs to 15 residues. J was trimmed by 4 bases and V by 0 bases; bases with no gene match: 3. CDR3 protein: CASSLGTGGLYEQYF. CDR3 bases read: TGCGCCAGCAGCTTGGGGACAGGGGGCTTGTACGAG.

This clone was seen at least ten times. Sequencing ends 3 residues short of the CDR3 end; the germline J gene provides the rest. V is TRBV29-1 and J is TRBJ1-2; weak D call: TRBD1 (6 bases). The V gene's germline CDR1 is SQVTM and CDR2 ANQGSEA. Trimming left V 6 bases short and J 1 base short, with 15 bases between. The CDR3 contains 14 residues. This CDR3 is CSVAKDSRNYGYTF. The CDR3 bases that were read are TGCAGCGTAGCAAAGGACAGTCGTAACTATGGC.

There are many counts of this clone. The read terminates 3 residues ahead of where the CDR3 ends, so the germline J gene completes it. This chain connects TRBV19 to TRBJ2-5; D perhaps matches TRBD1 (6 bases). Trimming removed 3 bases from V and 3 bases from J, with 11 bases in between. Germline values: CDR1 LNHDA, CDR2 SQIVND (reference sequence). The CDR3 is 14 residues long. The CDR3 sequence: CASSILAGEETQYF. The covered CDR3 bases are TGTGCCAGTAGTATCCTTGCAGGGGAAGAGACC.

The sample holds many counts of this clone. Read data end 3 residues before the CDR3 end; the end is taken from the germline J gene. This chain joins TRBV5-6 and TRBJ2-7; D is perhaps TRBD2 (6 bases). Between the trimmed V and J ends, which lost 2 bases and 6 bases, there was a span of 9 bases. The CDR3 has 12 residues. Germline CDR1 reads SGHDT; CDR2 reads YYEEEE. The CDR3 DNA, read in part, is TGTGCCAGCAGCTTTATCGGGGGCGAG. Translated, it gives CASSFIGGE. The CDR3 in full is CASSFIGGEQYF.

Many counts were recorded for this clone. The read ends 3 residues before the CDR3 terminus; that terminus is restored from the germline J gene. This rearrangement joins TRBV5-1 to TRBJ2-7; D uncertain. The germline gives CDR1 SGHRS, CDR2 YFSETQ. The CDR3 length is 13 residues. Trimming pared 4 bases from V and 0 bases from J, leaving 8 bases between. The CDR3 protein is CASSDDFSYEQYF. The sequenced CDR3 bases are TGCGCCAGCAGCGACGACTTCTCCTACGAG.